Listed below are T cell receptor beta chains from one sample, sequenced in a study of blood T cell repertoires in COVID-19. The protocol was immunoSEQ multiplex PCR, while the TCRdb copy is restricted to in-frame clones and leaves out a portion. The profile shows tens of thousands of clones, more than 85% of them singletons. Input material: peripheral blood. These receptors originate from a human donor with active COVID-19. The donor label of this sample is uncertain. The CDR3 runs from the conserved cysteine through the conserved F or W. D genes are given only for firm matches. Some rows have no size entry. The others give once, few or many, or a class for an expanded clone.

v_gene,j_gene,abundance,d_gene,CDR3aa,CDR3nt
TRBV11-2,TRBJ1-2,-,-,CASSPDQRQSYTF,TGTGCCAGCAGCCCGGACCAACGACAGAGCTACACCTTC
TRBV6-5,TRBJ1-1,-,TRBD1,CASSYWGQGNTEAFF,TGTGCCAGCAGTTACTGGGGACAGGGGAACACTGAAGCTTTCTTT
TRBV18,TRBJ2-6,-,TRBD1,CASSHRGEAGANVLTF,TGTGCCAGCTCACACAGGGGCGAGGCTGGGGCCAACGTCCTGACTTTC
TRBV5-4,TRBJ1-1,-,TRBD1,CASSPDDRGPVEAFF,TGTGCCAGCAGCCCGGATGACAGGGGGCCCGTTGAAGCTTTCTTT
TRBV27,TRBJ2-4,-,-,CASSKLSGVLAKNIQYF,TGTGCCAGCAGTAAATTATCGGGGGTGCTAGCCAAAAACATTCAGTACTTC
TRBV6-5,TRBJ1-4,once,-,CASSFARNEKLFF,TGTGCCAGCAGTTTCGCGAGAAATGAAAAACTGTTTTTT
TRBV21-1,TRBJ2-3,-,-,CASSNTSGMSTDTQYF,TGTGCCAGCAGCAACACTAGCGGGATGAGCACAGATACGCAGTATTTT
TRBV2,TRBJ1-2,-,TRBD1,CASAGQGGGYTF,TGTGCCAGCGCGGGACAGGGCGGCGGCTACACCTTC
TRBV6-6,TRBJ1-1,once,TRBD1,CASSPRDRLSRGNEAFF,TGTGCCAGCAGTCCCCGGGACAGGCTATCGAGGGGGAATGAAGCTTTCTTT
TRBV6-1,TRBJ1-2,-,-,CASSDIGQRSLYGYTF,TGTGCCAGCAGTGATATTGGACAGAGGAGCCTCTATGGCTACACCTTC
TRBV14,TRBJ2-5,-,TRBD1,CASSQAGTVQETQYF,TGTGCCAGCAGCCAAGCTGGGACAGTTCAAGAGACCCAGTACTTC
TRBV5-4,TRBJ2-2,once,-,CASSSPGKEGRGELFF,TGTGCCAGCAGCTCACCCGGGAAAGAGGGTCGCGGGGAGCTGTTTTTT
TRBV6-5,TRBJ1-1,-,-,CASSRLSRNTEAFF,TGTGCCAGCAGCCGACTGTCCAGGAACACTGAAGCTTTCTTT
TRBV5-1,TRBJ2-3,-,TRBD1,CASSSTGSPDTQYF,TGCGCCAGCAGCTCGACAGGGTCGCCAGATACGCAGTATTTT
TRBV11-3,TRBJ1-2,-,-,CASSDRTYGYTF,TGTGCCAGCAGCGACAGGACCTATGGCTACACCTTC
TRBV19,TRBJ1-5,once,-,CASSFGRARGTQHF,TGTGCCAGTAGCTTTGGGAGGGCCCGGGGGACCCAGCATTTT
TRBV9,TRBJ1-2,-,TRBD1,CASSVTGGDYGYTF,TGTGCCAGCAGCGTAACAGGGGGCGACTATGGCTACACCTTC
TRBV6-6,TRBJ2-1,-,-,CASSYADTLNNEQFF,TGTGCCAGCAGTTACGCCGACACGCTAAACAATGAGCAGTTCTTC
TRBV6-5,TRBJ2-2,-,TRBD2,CASTSGTSETGELFF,TGTGCCAGCACCTCCGGGACTAGCGAAACCGGGGAGCTGTTTTTT
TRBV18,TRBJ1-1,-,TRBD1,CASSYNRGTGTEAFF,TGTGCCAGCTCCTACAACAGGGGGACGGGCACTGAAGCTTTCTTT
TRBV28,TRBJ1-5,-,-,CASTLPGQGFKPQHF,TGTGCCAGCACCCTCCCCGGGCAGGGATTTAAGCCCCAGCATTTT
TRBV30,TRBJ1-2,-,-,CAWTPGMAYGYTF,TGTGCCTGGACTCCAGGGATGGCCTATGGCTACACCTTC
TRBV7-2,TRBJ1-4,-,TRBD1,CASSLAPGTGYNEKLFF,TGTGCCAGCAGCTTAGCGCCTGGGACAGGTTATAATGAAAAACTGTTTTTT
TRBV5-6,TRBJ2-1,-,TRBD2,CASSAASGSLYEQFF,TGTGCCAGCAGCGCAGCTAGCGGGAGTCTCTATGAGCAGTTCTTC
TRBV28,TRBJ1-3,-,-,CASSPPGTLSSGNTIYF,TGTGCCAGCAGCCCGCCCGGGACACTAAGCTCTGGAAACACCATATATTTT
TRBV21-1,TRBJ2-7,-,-,CARDFLISYEQYF,TGTGCCAGGGACTTTTTGATCTCCTACGAGCAGTACTTC
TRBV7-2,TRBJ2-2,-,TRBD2,CASSRLAGGPNTGELFF,TGTGCCAGCAGTCGACTAGCGGGAGGCCCGAACACCGGGGAGCTGTTTTTT
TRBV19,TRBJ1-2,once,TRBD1,CASSTLGGGGGYTF,TGTGCCAGTAGTACCCTCGGAGGGGGCGGTGGCTACACCTTC
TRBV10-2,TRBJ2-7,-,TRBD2,CASSRGAYEQYF,TGCGCCAGCAGTCGGGGGGCCTACGAGCAGTACTTC
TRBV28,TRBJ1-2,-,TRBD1,CASSLDTRGDGYTF,TGTGCCAGCAGTTTAGATACCAGGGGGGATGGCTACACCTTC
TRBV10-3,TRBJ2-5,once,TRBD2,CAISDGRGGQETQYF,TGTGCCATCAGTGATGGGCGGGGGGGCCAAGAGACCCAGTACTTC
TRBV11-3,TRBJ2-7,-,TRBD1,CASSFRGRGPYEQYF,TGTGCCAGCAGCTTTAGGGGGCGCGGGCCCTACGAGCAGTACTTC
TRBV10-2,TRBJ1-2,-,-,CASSAEGAYGYTF,TGCGCCAGCAGTGCAGAAGGGGCCTATGGCTACACCTTC
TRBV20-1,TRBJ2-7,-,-,CSAAGPFEQYF,TGCAGTGCTGCGGGACCGTTCGAGCAGTACTTC
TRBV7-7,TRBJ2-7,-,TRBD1,CASSRDRNYEQYF,TGTGCTAGCAGCCGGGACAGGAACTACGAGCAGTACTTC
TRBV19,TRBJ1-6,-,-,CASTPSYLSSYNSPLHF,TGTGCCAGTACCCCTTCGTACCTTAGCTCCTATAATTCACCCCTCCACTTT